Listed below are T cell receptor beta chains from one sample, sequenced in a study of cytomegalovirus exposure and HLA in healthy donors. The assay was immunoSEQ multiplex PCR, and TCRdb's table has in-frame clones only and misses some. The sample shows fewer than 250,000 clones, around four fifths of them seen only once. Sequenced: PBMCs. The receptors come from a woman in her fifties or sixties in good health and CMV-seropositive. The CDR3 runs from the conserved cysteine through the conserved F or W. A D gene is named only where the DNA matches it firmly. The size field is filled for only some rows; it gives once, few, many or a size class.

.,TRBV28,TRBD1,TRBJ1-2,CASSSETGGNYGYTF,TGTGCCAGCAGTTCCGAGACAGGGGGTAACTATGGCTACACCTTC
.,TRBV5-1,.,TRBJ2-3,CASSLVTDTQYF,TGCGCCAGCAGCCTCGTCACAGATACGCAGTATTTT
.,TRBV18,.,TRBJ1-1,CASSETENTEAFF,TGTGCCAGCTCAGAGACAGAGAACACTGAAGCTTTCTTT
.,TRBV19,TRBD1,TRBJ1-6,CASSLQGRGNSPLHF,TGTGCCAGTAGTTTGCAAGGCAGGGGGAATTCACCCCTCCACTTT
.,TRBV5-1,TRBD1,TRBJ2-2,CASSLLAGGNTGELFF,TGCGCCAGCAGCTTGTTGGCAGGGGGAAACACCGGGGAGCTGTTTTTT
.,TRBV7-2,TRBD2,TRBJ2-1,CASSWTSGTYNEQFF,TGTGCCAGCAGTTGGACTAGCGGGACCTACAATGAGCAGTTCTTC
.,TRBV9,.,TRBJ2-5,CASSPRGVRGETQYF,TGTGCCAGCAGCCCCCGCGGGGTGAGGGGAGAGACCCAGTACTTC
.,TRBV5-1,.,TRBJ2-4,CASSQNGRGDIQYF,TGCGCCAGCAGCCAAAATGGCAGGGGGGACATTCAGTACTTC
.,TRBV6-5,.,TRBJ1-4,CASSVQGKLFF,TGTGCCAGCAGTGTTCAGGGGAAACTGTTTTTT
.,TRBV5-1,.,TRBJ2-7,CASSPVRLYEQYF,TGCGCCAGCAGCCCCGTACGGTTGTACGAGCAGTACTTC
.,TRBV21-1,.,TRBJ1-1,CASRHFGTRGCDAEAFF,TGTGCCAGCAGGCATTTTGGAACCCGCGGTTGTGACGCTGAAGCTTTCTTT
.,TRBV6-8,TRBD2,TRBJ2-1,CASREPGLGDNEQFF,TGTGCCAGCAGAGAGCCGGGACTAGGGGACAATGAGCAGTTCTTC
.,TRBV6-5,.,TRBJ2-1,CASSYDTGALDNEQFF,TGTGCCAGCAGTTACGACACAGGCGCTCTAGACAATGAGCAGTTCTTC
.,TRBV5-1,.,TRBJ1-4,CASSLGATNEKLFF,TGCGCCAGCAGCTTGGGCGCAACTAATGAAAAACTGTTTTTT
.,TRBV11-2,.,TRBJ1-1,CATKRGLADTEAFF,TGTGCCACCAAGAGGGGGTTGGCGGACACTGAAGCTTTCTTT
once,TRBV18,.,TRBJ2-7,CASSPPLQGHDEQYF,TGTGCCAGCTCACCACCGCTACAGGGTCACGACGAGCAGTACTTC
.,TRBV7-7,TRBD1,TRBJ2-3,CASSVDRGSDTQYF,TGTGCCAGCAGCGTGGACAGGGGATCAGATACGCAGTATTTT
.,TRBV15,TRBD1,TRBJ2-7,CATSRGGQGTYEQYF,TGTGCCACCAGCAGAGGGGGACAGGGAACCTACGAGCAGTACTTC
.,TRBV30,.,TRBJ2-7,CAWSVFRYEQYF,TGTGCCTGGAGTGTGTTCCGCTACGAGCAGTACTTC
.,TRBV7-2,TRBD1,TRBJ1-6,CASSLALGDSSPLHF,TGTGCCAGCAGCTTAGCTCTGGGGGACAGCTCACCCCTCCACTTT
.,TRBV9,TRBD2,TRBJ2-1,CASSALGLAGGNEQFF,TGTGCCAGCAGCGCCTTGGGACTAGCGGGGGGAAATGAGCAGTTCTTC
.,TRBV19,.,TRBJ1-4,CASSRRNLVGQEKLFF,TGTGCCAGTAGTAGAAGAAATTTGGTTGGACAAGAAAAACTGTTTTTT
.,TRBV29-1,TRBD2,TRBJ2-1,CSAWTSEHNEQFF,TGCAGCGCATGGACTAGCGAGCACAATGAGCAGTTCTTC
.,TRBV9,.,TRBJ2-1,CASSVGGGGPSSYNEQFF,TGTGCCAGCAGCGTAGGAGGCGGGGGCCCCAGCTCCTACAATGAGCAGTTCTTC
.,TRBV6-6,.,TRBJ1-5,CASTSLGGSNQPQHF,TGTGCCAGTACCTCCCTCGGGGGGAGCAATCAGCCCCAGCATTTT
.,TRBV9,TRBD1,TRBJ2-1,CASSPYRGQYNEQFF,TGTGCCAGCAGCCCCTACAGGGGGCAGTACAATGAGCAGTTCTTC
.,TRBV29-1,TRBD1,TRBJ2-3,CSVVTGAIDTQYF,TGCAGCGTTGTGACAGGGGCGATAGATACGCAGTATTTT
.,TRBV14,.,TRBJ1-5,CASSQGVAPQHF,TGTGCCAGCAGCCAGGGCGTCGCGCCCCAGCATTTT
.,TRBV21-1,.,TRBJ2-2,CASSKGAVTGELFF,TGTGCCAGCAGCAAAGGTGCGGTAACCGGGGAGCTGTTTTTT
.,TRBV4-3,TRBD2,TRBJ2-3,CASSQGDGLADQDTQYF,TGCGCCAGCAGCCAAGGGGATGGACTAGCGGACCAAGATACGCAGTATTTT
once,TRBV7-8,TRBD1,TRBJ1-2,CASSQGGDSISYGYTF,TGTGCCAGCAGCCAAGGAGGGGACAGCATCTCGTATGGCTACACCTTC
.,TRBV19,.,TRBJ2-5,CASSIRTQAVETQYF,TGTGCCAGTAGTATCAGGACTCAGGCTGTGGAGACCCAGTACTTC
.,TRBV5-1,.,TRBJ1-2,CASSHDQGSYGYTF,TGCGCCAGCAGTCATGACCAGGGGTCCTATGGCTACACCTTC
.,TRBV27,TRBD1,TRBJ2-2,CASNPDRVDTGELFF,TGTGCCAGCAACCCGGACAGGGTCGACACCGGGGAGCTGTTTTTT
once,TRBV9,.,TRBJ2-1,CASSVEGGSVSYNEQFF,TGTGCCAGCAGCGTCGAGGGGGGGTCTGTTTCCTACAATGAGCAGTTCTTC
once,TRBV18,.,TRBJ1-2,CASSPGQTEGYTF,TGTGCCAGCTCTCCAGGACAGACTGAGGGCTACACCTTC